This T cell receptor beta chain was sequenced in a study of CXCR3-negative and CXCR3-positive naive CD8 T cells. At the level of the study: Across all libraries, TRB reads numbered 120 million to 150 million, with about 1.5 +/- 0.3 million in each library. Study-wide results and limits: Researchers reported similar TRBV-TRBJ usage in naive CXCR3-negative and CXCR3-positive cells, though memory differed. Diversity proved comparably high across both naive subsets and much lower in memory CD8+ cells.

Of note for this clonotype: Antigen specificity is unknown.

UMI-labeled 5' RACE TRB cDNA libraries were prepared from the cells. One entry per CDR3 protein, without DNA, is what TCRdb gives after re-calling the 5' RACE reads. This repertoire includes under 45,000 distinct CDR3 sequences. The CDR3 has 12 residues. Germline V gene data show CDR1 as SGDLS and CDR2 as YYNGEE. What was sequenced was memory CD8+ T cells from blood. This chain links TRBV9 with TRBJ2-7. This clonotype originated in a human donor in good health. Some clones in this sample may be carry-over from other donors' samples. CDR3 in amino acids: CASSPDGLEQYF.